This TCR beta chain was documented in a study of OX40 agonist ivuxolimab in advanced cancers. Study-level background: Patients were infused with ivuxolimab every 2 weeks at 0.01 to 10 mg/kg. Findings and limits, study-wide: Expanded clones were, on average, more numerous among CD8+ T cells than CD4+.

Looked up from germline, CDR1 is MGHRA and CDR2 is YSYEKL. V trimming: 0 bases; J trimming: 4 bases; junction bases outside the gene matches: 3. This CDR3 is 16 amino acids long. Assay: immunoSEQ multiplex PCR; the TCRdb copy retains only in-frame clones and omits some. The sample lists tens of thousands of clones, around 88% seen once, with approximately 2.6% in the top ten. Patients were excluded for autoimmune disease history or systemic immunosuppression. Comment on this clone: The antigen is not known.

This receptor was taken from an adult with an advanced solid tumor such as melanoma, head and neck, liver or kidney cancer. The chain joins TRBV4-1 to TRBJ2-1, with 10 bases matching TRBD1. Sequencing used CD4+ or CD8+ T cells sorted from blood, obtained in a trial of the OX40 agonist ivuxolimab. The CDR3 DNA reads TGCGCCAGCAGCCAAGAAGGGACAGGGGCGTACAATGAGCAGTTCTTC. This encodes CASSQEGTGAYNEQFF.